This TCR beta chain is from a study of control samples from healthy donors and cancer patients. Trimming shortened V by 4 bases and J by 1 base, and 7 bases separated the two germline ends. The CDR3 contains 13 residues. Germline V lookup: CDR1 MGHRA, CDR2 YSYEKL. Assay: immunoSEQ multiplex PCR; the TCRdb copy retains only in-frame clones and omits some. This sample has roughly 150,000 clones; approximately 94% occur once, and the top ten carry 5.5% to 7.5%. The sequenced sample consisted of blood. The rearrangement joins TRBV4-1 to TRBJ1-1, with unresolved D. The TCR sequence derives from a man aged 18-30 years in good health. This chain's CDR3 is CASSPLTNTEAFF. CDR3 in DNA: TGCGCCAGCAGCCCCTTAACGAACACTGAAGCTTTCTTT.